The text below deals with one T cell receptor beta chain. Its target is not known. The entry originates in a study of T-cell memory formation after mild COVID-19. CDR3 size: 15 residues. Trimming left V 4 bases short and J 0 bases short, with 10 bases between. CDR1 and CDR2 (germline): SGHTA, FQGNSA. Study-level points and caveats: Clones that shrank (day 15 to 85) were balanced CD4/CD8, whereas later expanders leaned CD4+. Memory cells collected pre-infection included some clones that later responded, suggesting cross-reactive memory joined. Second-wave clones reaching peak frequency on day 37 lacked confirmed SARS-CoV-2 specificity.

From the 5' RACE reads, TCRdb called clonotypes with MiXCR, one entry per CDR3 protein. The repertoire consists of roughly 80,000 distinct CDR3 sequences, with 20% to 25% occurring once and the leading ten covering roughly 41%. This chain uses TRBV7-2 with TRBJ2-1; D unclear. This sequence was found in a man between 18 and 35 years old who had mild COVID-19 (a few samples of this study predate the infection). Cell type and time point are not known. The sample comprised PBMCs or a T cell subset sorted from them (not recorded which). CDR3 sequence: CASSSSRSSYNEQFF. DNA for the CDR3: TGTGCCAGCAGCTCCTCACGGAGCTCCTACAATGAGCAGTTCTTC.